The rows below give T cell receptor beta chains drawn from one sample of a study of T cell repertoires in cytomegalovirus infection. Each CDR3 protein is one row after TCRdb ran MiXCR on the reads. The profile covers some 200,000 distinct CDR3 sequences, with roughly a fifth appearing a single time and 2.5% to 3% taken by the ten largest. Sequencing input: PBMCs. All receptors come from a human donor in good health (CMV status not recorded). Some clones in this sample may be carry-over from other donors' samples. Both conserved end residues are part of each CDR3. D genes are given only for firm matches. Not every row has a clone size; where given, it reads once, few, many or a size class.

d_gene: TRBD1
abundance: many
len: 12
v_gene: TRBV7-2
j_gene: TRBJ2-3
CDR3aa: CIIQGAGDTQYF
CDR3nt: TGTATCATACAGGGGGCGGGGGATACGCAGTATTTT

d_gene: TRBD1
abundance: NA
len: 16
v_gene: TRBV19
j_gene: TRBJ2-2
CDR3aa: CASRGDRAVGTGELFF
CDR3nt: TGTGCCAGTAGAGGGGACAGGGCAGTAGGCACCGGGGAGCTGTTTTTT

d_gene: NA
abundance: many
len: 11
v_gene: TRBV24-1
j_gene: TRBJ2-2
CDR3aa: CATSHTGELFF
CDR3nt: TGTGCCACCAGTCACACCGGGGAGCTGTTTTTT

d_gene: NA
abundance: NA
len: 13
v_gene: TRBV6-1
j_gene: TRBJ1-1
CDR3aa: CASSETRWTEAFF
CDR3nt: TGTGCCAGCAGTGAAACCAGGTGGACTGAAGCTTTCTTT

d_gene: NA
abundance: NA
len: 13
v_gene: TRBV7-2
j_gene: TRBJ2-7
CDR3aa: CASSFPGVGEQYF
CDR3nt: TGTGCCAGCAGCTTTCCGGGGGTGGGCGAGCAGTACTTC

d_gene: TRBD1
abundance: NA
len: 15
v_gene: TRBV12-3/TRBV12-4
j_gene: TRBJ1-6
CDR3aa: CASSLRDRANSPLHF
CDR3nt: TGTGCCAGCAGTTTACGGGACAGGGCAAATTCACCCCTCCACTTT

d_gene: TRBD2
abundance: many
len: 15
v_gene: TRBV7-8
j_gene: TRBJ2-3
CDR3aa: CASSPSGGFTDTQYF
CDR3nt: TGTGCCAGCAGCCCTAGCGGGGGGTTTACGGATACGCAGTATTTT

d_gene: TRBD1
abundance: few
len: 16
v_gene: TRBV6-1
j_gene: TRBJ1-5
CDR3aa: CASSEGRTGPNQPQHF
CDR3nt: TGTGCCAGCAGTGAAGGCAGGACAGGCCCCAATCAGCCCCAGCATTTT

d_gene: TRBD2
abundance: many
len: 19
v_gene: TRBV7-8
j_gene: TRBJ2-4
CDR3aa: CASSPLRVRGGRAKNIQYF
CDR3nt: TGTGCCAGCAGCCCGTTGCGGGTTCGGGGGGGCCGGGCCAAAAACATTCAGTACTTC

d_gene: TRBD1
abundance: many
len: 16
v_gene: TRBV19
j_gene: TRBJ2-2
CDR3aa: CASSTRDRLNTGELFF
CDR3nt: TGTGCCAGTAGTACCAGGGACAGGCTTAACACCGGGGAGCTGTTTTTT

d_gene: NA
abundance: few
len: 13
v_gene: TRBV6-1
j_gene: TRBJ1-3
CDR3aa: CASVRSEENTIYF
CDR3nt: TGTGCCAGCGTTCGCTCTGAAGAAAACACCATATATTTT

d_gene: NA
abundance: NA
len: 14
v_gene: TRBV11-2
j_gene: TRBJ1-1
CDR3aa: CASSLEGYGLLAFF
CDR3nt: TGTGCCAGCAGCTTAGAAGGGTATGGCTTACTGGCTTTCTTT

d_gene: NA
abundance: NA
len: 14
v_gene: TRBV6-5
j_gene: TRBJ2-5
CDR3aa: CASSYGLLQETPYF
CDR3nt: TGTGCCAGCAGTTATGGACTTCTCCAAGAGACCCCGTACTTC

d_gene: NA
abundance: many
len: 14
v_gene: TRBV7-6
j_gene: TRBJ2-7
CDR3aa: CASSHGGSLSEQYF
CDR3nt: TGTGCCAGCAGCCACGGAGGTAGTTTATCCGAGCAGTACTTC

d_gene: NA
abundance: NA
len: 12
v_gene: TRBV24-1
j_gene: TRBJ1-2
CDR3aa: CATSDFIDGYTF
CDR3nt: TGTGCCACCAGTGATTTTATAGACGGCTACACCTTC

d_gene: NA
abundance: NA
len: 14
v_gene: TRBV13
j_gene: TRBJ2-5
CDR3aa: CASSLGQPGETQYF
CDR3nt: TGTGCCAGCAGCCTCGGACAGCCGGGGGAGACCCAGTACTTC

d_gene: TRBD1
abundance: NA
len: 15
v_gene: TRBV6-4
j_gene: TRBJ1-2
CDR3aa: CASSPGTGSLYGYTF
CDR3nt: TGTGCCAGCAGCCCCGGGACAGGATCCCTCTATGGCTACACCTTC

d_gene: TRBD2
abundance: many
len: 14
v_gene: TRBV7-6
j_gene: TRBJ2-1
CDR3aa: CASSRAGDGNEQFF
CDR3nt: TGTGCCAGCAGCCGAGCGGGAGACGGTAATGAGCAGTTCTTC

d_gene: NA
abundance: many
len: 18
v_gene: TRBV7-9
j_gene: TRBJ2-2
CDR3aa: CASSLWVFREQVAGELFF
CDR3nt: TGTGCCAGCAGCTTATGGGTGTTCCGGGAGCAAGTGGCCGGGGAGCTGTTTTTT

d_gene: NA
abundance: few
len: 13
v_gene: TRBV12-5
j_gene: TRBJ1-4
CDR3aa: CASAADINEKLFF
CDR3nt: TGTGCTAGTGCGGCGGACATAAATGAAAAACTGTTTTTT

d_gene: TRBD2
abundance: NA
len: 16
v_gene: TRBV14
j_gene: TRBJ2-7
CDR3aa: CASSQFAGLGVYEQYF
CDR3nt: TGTGCCAGCAGCCAATTTGCCGGACTAGGGGTCTACGAGCAGTACTTC

d_gene: NA
abundance: few
len: 13
v_gene: TRBV9
j_gene: TRBJ1-5
CDR3aa: CASSGGTEQPQHF
CDR3nt: TGTGCCAGTTCCGGGGGCACGGAGCAGCCCCAGCATTTT

d_gene: TRBD1
abundance: many
len: 15
v_gene: TRBV20-1
j_gene: TRBJ2-6
CDR3aa: CSASYQGAGANVLTF
CDR3nt: TGCAGTGCTAGTTATCAGGGGGCTGGGGCCAACGTCCTGACTTTC

d_gene: NA
abundance: NA
len: 16
v_gene: TRBV5-6
j_gene: TRBJ2-6
CDR3aa: CASSLIFNLGANVLTF
CDR3nt: TGTGCCAGCAGCCTGATTTTCAATCTGGGGGCCAACGTCCTGACTTTC

d_gene: NA
abundance: few
len: 15
v_gene: TRBV28
j_gene: TRBJ2-4
CDR3aa: CASSGSGQGKNIQYF
CDR3nt: TGTGCCAGCAGTGGGAGCGGGCAGGGCAAAAACATTCAGTACTTC

d_gene: NA
abundance: NA
len: 14
v_gene: TRBV12-3/TRBV12-4
j_gene: TRBJ2-5
CDR3aa: CASSLVPAGKTQYF
CDR3nt: TGTGCCAGCAGCCTCGTTCCCGCCGGGAAGACCCAGTACTTC